The rows below give T cell receptor beta chains drawn from one sample of a study of cytomegalovirus exposure and HLA in healthy donors. TCRdb's copy holds only in-frame clones and misses some; the assay was immunoSEQ multiplex PCR. The data hold 150,000 or so clones, with around 80% observed a single time. Sequenced material: PBMCs. All receptors come from a man younger than 35 in good health and CMV-seropositive. Each CDR3 is given with its conserved first and last residue. The order of the fields is clone size, V gene, J gene, D gene, CDR3 protein, CDR3 DNA. A D gene is named only where the DNA matches it firmly. Some rows have no size entry. The others give once, few or many, or a class for an expanded clone.

-	TRBV5-1	TRBJ2-7	TRBD2	CASNRSGRSYEQYF	TGCGCCAGCAACCGTAGCGGGAGGTCCTACGAGCAGTACTTC
-	TRBV7-9	TRBJ2-1	TRBD2	CASSVTGEGHEQFF	TGTGCCAGCAGCGTAACGGGGGAGGGACATGAGCAGTTCTTC
-	TRBV5-4	TRBJ1-4	TRBD1	CASSFGQGGEKLFF	TGTGCCAGCAGCTTCGGACAGGGAGGGGAAAAACTGTTTTTT
-	TRBV7-3	TRBJ2-3	TRBD1	CASSLKAGGVPDTQYF	TGTGCCAGCAGCTTAAAGGCAGGGGGCGTCCCAGATACGCAGTATTTT
-	TRBV6-5	TRBJ1-2	-	CASTTGGAGGYTF	TGTGCCAGCACCACCGGGGGGGCGGGGGGCTACACCTTC
-	TRBV21-1	TRBJ2-7	-	CASKGSGASYEQYF	TGTGCCAGCAAGGGTAGCGGAGCCTCCTACGAGCAGTACTTC
few	TRBV6-6	TRBJ2-7	-	CASSTLSYEQYF	TGTGCCAGCAGTACTCTCTCCTACGAGCAGTACTTC
-	TRBV19	TRBJ2-7	-	CASTGSTYEQYF	TGTGCCAGTACCGGGTCTACCTACGAGCAGTACTTC
-	TRBV15	TRBJ2-3	TRBD2	CATSRGSSGRTDTQYF	TGTGCCACCAGCAGAGGTTCTAGCGGGAGGACAGATACGCAGTATTTT
-	TRBV5-4	TRBJ1-2	-	CASSLRNYGYTF	TGTGCCAGCAGCTTACGGAACTATGGCTACACCTTC
-	TRBV2	TRBJ1-4	-	CASSVTGTPNEKLFF	TGTGCCAGCAGTGTGACCGGGACACCCAATGAAAAACTGTTTTTT
-	TRBV6-5	TRBJ2-1	TRBD1	CASRGGSHNEQFF	TGTGCCAGCAGAGGGGGCTCCCACAATGAGCAGTTCTTC
few	TRBV19	TRBJ1-1	-	CASCSGGNVNTEAFF	TGTGCCAGTTGTTCGGGGGGAAATGTGAACACTGAAGCTTTCTTT
-	TRBV5-5	TRBJ1-3	-	CASSNPVSGNTIYF	TGTGCCAGCAGCAACCCGGTCTCTGGAAACACCATATATTTT
-	TRBV25-1	TRBJ2-6	-	CASSEYGPITGANVLTF	TGTGCCAGCAGTGAATATGGCCCAATCACTGGGGCCAACGTCCTGACTTTC
-	TRBV27	TRBJ1-2	TRBD1	CASSLKGGSGYGYTF	TGTGCCAGCAGTTTAAAAGGGGGCTCTGGCTATGGCTACACCTTC
few	TRBV7-3	TRBJ1-4	-	CASSLWEVGPNEKLFF	TGTGCCAGCAGCTTATGGGAGGTGGGGCCCAATGAAAAACTGTTTTTT
-	TRBV6-1	TRBJ2-7	-	CASMVKSSYEQYF	TGTGCCAGCATGGTGAAGAGCTCCTACGAGCAGTACTTC
-	TRBV5-1	TRBJ1-1	TRBD1	CASSVNPQTGQDGTEAFF	TGCGCCAGCAGCGTGAACCCTCAGACAGGGCAGGATGGCACTGAAGCTTTCTTT
-	TRBV5-1	TRBJ2-7	-	CASSLGGTNTYEQYF	TGCGCCAGCAGCTTGGGAGGGACAAATACCTACGAGCAGTACTTC
-	TRBV12-5	TRBJ2-6	TRBD1	CASGWGDRVAGANVLTF	TGTGCTAGTGGTTGGGGGGACAGGGTCGCTGGGGCCAACGTCCTGACTTTC
-	TRBV20-1	TRBJ2-7	-	CSASSGHEQYF	TGCAGTGCTAGCTCTGGCCACGAGCAGTACTTC
once	TRBV7-9	TRBJ1-2	-	CASSLVAAGGYGYTF	TGTGCCAGCAGCTTAGTAGCCGCCGGGGGCTATGGCTACACCTTC
-	TRBV27	TRBJ1-1	-	CASSLLGAPEAFF	TGTGCCAGCAGTTTGTTAGGGGCACCTGAAGCTTTCTTT
-	TRBV5-1	TRBJ2-1	TRBD1	CASQLGPGQGNNEQFF	TGCGCCAGCCAATTGGGACCGGGACAGGGGAACAATGAGCAGTTCTTC
-	TRBV23-1	TRBJ2-7	TRBD1	CASRGQGADQSPYEQYF	TGCGCCAGCAGAGGACAGGGGGCCGACCAATCCCCCTACGAGCAGTACTTC
-	TRBV19	TRBJ2-1	TRBD2	CASSRLAGYNEQFF	TGTGCCAGTAGTAGATTAGCGGGATACAATGAGCAGTTCTTC
-	TRBV6-5	TRBJ1-2	-	CASSAKERTVYGYTF	TGTGCCAGCAGTGCTAAGGAACGGACAGTATATGGCTACACCTTC
-	TRBV5-1	TRBJ2-1	TRBD2	CASTGLAGSYNEQFF	TGCGCCAGCACCGGACTAGCGGGATCCTACAATGAGCAGTTCTTC
-	TRBV4-1	TRBJ2-7	-	CASSQAETGTTYEQYF	TGCGCCAGCAGCCAAGCGGAGACAGGCACAACCTACGAGCAGTACTTC
-	TRBV10-1	TRBJ1-5	-	CASSEGQGAQPQHF	TGCGCCAGCAGTGAGGGGCAGGGTGCTCAGCCCCAGCATTTT
-	TRBV14	TRBJ1-1	-	CASSWGQNTEAFF	TGTGCCAGCAGCTGGGGGCAGAACACTGAAGCTTTCTTT
-	TRBV10-2	TRBJ2-4	-	CASSESQENIQYF	TGCGCCAGCAGTGAGTCGCAGGAAAACATTCAGTACTTC
-	TRBV4-1	TRBJ1-1	TRBD1	CASSPLPSDRAYEAFF	TGCGCCAGCAGCCCCCTTCCCTCGGACAGGGCTTACGAAGCTTTCTTT
-	TRBV9	TRBJ2-7	-	CASSPGSHYEQYF	TGTGCCAGCAGCCCCGGGAGCCACTACGAGCAGTACTTC
-	TRBV7-6	TRBJ1-1	-	CASSLASFTEAFF	TGTGCCAGCAGCTTAGCTTCATTTACTGAAGCTTTCTTT
-	TRBV28	TRBJ2-7	-	CASSYTSSYEQYF	TGTGCCAGCAGTTACACTAGCTCCTACGAGCAGTACTTC
-	TRBV5-5	TRBJ1-5	TRBD1	CASSSDGDRYQPQHF	TGTGCCAGCAGCTCCGACGGGGACAGATATCAGCCCCAGCATTTT
-	TRBV28	TRBJ1-5	-	CASSFHLGVENQPQHF	TGTGCCAGCAGTTTTCACCTCGGGGTAGAGAACCAGCCCCAGCATTTT
-	TRBV4-1	TRBJ1-1	-	CASSQERWNTEAFF	TGCGCCAGCAGCCAAGAACGGTGGAACACTGAAGCTTTCTTT
-	TRBV27	TRBJ1-5	-	CASSLQGSGNQPQHF	TGTGCCAGCAGTTTACAGGGGTCGGGCAATCAGCCCCAGCATTTT
-	TRBV11-2	TRBJ1-4	-	CASSLVAGELEKLFF	TGTGCCAGCAGCTTAGTGGCGGGGGAGCTTGAAAAACTGTTTTTT
-	TRBV11-2	TRBJ2-3	-	CASSLDEAAISDTQYF	TGTGCCAGCAGCTTAGATGAAGCGGCCATTTCAGATACGCAGTATTTT
-	TRBV19	TRBJ1-5	TRBD1	CASRGQANFNQPQHF	TGTGCCAGTAGAGGACAGGCGAACTTCAATCAGCCCCAGCATTTT
few	TRBV27	TRBJ1-1	-	CASSLSPVMNTEAFF	TGTGCCAGCAGTTTATCCCCAGTAATGAACACTGAAGCTTTCTTT
-	TRBV7-2	TRBJ2-1	TRBD2	CASSRGLAGVVGEQFF	TGTGCCAGCAGCCGGGGACTAGCGGGAGTAGTAGGTGAGCAGTTCTTC
-	TRBV5-1	TRBJ2-3	TRBD2	CASSLANREATDTQYF	TGCGCCAGCAGCTTGGCCAATCGGGAGGCCACAGATACGCAGTATTTT
-	TRBV6-5	TRBJ2-3	TRBD1	CASSYSPGQGAHTQYF	TGTGCCAGCAGTTACTCCCCGGGACAGGGGGCACATACGCAGTATTTT
-	TRBV7-8	TRBJ1-1	-	CASSSDRNTEAFF	TGTGCCAGCAGCTCGGACAGAAACACTGAAGCTTTCTTT
-	TRBV9	TRBJ1-4	TRBD1	CASSLRGTGYNEKLFF	TGTGCCAGCAGCCTTCGTGGGACAGGGTATAATGAAAAACTGTTTTTT
-	TRBV28	TRBJ2-1	-	CASSSIRVGFF	TGTGCCAGCAGTTCTATCAGGGTTGGGTTCTTC
-	TRBV4-2	TRBJ2-2	TRBD2	CASSQEPSGMNTGELFF	TGTGCCAGCAGCCAAGAACCTAGCGGGATGAACACCGGGGAGCTGTTTTTT
few	TRBV28	TRBJ2-1	-	CASSFLGTFNEQFF	TGTGCCAGCAGTTTCCTAGGTACTTTCAATGAGCAGTTCTTC
-	TRBV14	TRBJ1-1	TRBD1	CASSPKKTGGADTEAFF	TGTGCCAGCAGCCCCAAAAAAACAGGGGGCGCCGACACTGAAGCTTTCTTT
few	TRBV7-9	TRBJ1-2	TRBD1	CASSSTMGTAGPYYGYTF	TGTGCCAGCAGCTCAACAATGGGGACAGCCGGCCCCTACTATGGCTACACCTTC
-	TRBV29-1	TRBJ1-1	-	CSVVGGLIDTEAFF	TGCAGCGTTGTGGGGGGACTTATCGACACTGAAGCTTTCTTT
-	TRBV6-1	TRBJ2-7	TRBD1	CASSWGQGAGEQYF	TGTGCCAGCAGTTGGGGACAGGGGGCAGGAGAGCAGTACTTC
-	TRBV7-2	TRBJ2-1	-	CASSLGVGATYNEQFF	TGTGCCAGCAGCTTAGGAGTGGGGGCTACCTACAATGAGCAGTTCTTC